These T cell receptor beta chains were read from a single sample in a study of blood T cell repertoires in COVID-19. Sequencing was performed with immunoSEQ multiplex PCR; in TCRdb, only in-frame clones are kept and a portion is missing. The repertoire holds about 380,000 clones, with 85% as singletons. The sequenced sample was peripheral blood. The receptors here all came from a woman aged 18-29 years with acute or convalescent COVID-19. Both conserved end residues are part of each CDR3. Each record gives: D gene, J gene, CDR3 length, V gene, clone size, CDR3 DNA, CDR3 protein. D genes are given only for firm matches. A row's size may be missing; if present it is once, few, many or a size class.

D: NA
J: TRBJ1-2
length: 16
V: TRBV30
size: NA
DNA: TGTGCCTGGAGTGTACCAGGTGGGGGGGTAGACTATGGCTACACCTTC
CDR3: CAWSVPGGGVDYGYTF

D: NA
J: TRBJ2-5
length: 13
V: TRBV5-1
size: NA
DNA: TGCGCCAGCAGCTTGCTTGGGGGGGAGACCCAGTACTTC
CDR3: CASSLLGGETQYF

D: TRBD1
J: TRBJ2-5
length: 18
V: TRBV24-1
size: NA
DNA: TGTGCCACCAGTGTAGGGACAGGGGAGGGACCTTGGCAAGAGACCCAGTACTTC
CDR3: CATSVGTGEGPWQETQYF

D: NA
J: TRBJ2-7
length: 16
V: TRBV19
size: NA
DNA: TGTGCCAGTAGTATCTTGCTCGGGCTAGCGATCTACGAGCAGTACTTC
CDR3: CASSILLGLAIYEQYF

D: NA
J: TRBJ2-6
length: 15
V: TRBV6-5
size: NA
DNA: TGTGCCAGCAACGACGCGGGGTCTGGGGCCAACGTCCTGACTTTC
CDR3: CASNDAGSGANVLTF

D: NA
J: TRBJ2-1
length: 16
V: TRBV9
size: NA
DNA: TGTGCCAGCAGCACATCCGGGACTGGAGCTGCTGATGAGCAGTTCTTC
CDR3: CASSTSGTGAADEQFF

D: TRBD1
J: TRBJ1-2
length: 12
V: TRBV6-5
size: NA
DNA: TGTGCCAGCACCTCGACAGGGATTGGCTACACCTTC
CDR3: CASTSTGIGYTF

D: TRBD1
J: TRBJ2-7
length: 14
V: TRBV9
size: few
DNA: TGTGCCAGCAGCGCGGGACAGGGGCCCTACGAGCAGTACTTC
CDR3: CASSAGQGPYEQYF

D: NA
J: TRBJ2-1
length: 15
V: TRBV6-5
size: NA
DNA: TGTGCCAGCACACCGGGGACGGGAGTCTACAATGAGCAGTTCTTC
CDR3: CASTPGTGVYNEQFF

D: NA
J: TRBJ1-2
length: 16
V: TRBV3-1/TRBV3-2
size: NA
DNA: TGTGCCAGCAGCCAAGATCGCGCAGGGTCAGGCTATGGCTACACCTTC
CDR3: CASSQDRAGSGYGYTF

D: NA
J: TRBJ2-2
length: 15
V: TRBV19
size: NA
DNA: TGTGCCAGTAGTATCTGGGGGCGGAACACCGGGGAGCTGTTTTTT
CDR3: CASSIWGRNTGELFF

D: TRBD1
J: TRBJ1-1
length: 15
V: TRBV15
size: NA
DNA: TGTGCCACCAGCCCATCCGGGACAGTGAACACTGAAGCTTTCTTT
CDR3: CATSPSGTVNTEAFF

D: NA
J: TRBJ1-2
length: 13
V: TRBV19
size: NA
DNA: TGTGCCAGTAGCTGGGACAACAACTATGGCTACACCTTC
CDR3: CASSWDNNYGYTF

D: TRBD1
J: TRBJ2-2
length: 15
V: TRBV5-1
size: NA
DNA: TGCGCCAGCAGCTCAGGGACAGGGCACACCGGGGAGCTGTTTTTT
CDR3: CASSSGTGHTGELFF

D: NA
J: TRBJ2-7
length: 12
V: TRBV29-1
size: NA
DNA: TGCAGCGTTGAAGACAGCTCCTACGAGCAGTACTTC
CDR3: CSVEDSSYEQYF

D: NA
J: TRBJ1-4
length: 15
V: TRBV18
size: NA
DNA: TGTGCCAGCTCACCACAGGGGGCAACTAATGAAAAACTGTTTTTT
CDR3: CASSPQGATNEKLFF

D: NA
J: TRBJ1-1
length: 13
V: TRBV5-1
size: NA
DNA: TGCGCCAGCAGCTTCCGCGAGAACACTGAAGCTTTCTTT
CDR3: CASSFRENTEAFF

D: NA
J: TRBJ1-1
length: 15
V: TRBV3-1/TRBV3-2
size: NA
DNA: TGTGCCAGCAGCCAAGGGGTCACGACGGGGGCTGAAGCTTTCTTT
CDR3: CASSQGVTTGAEAFF

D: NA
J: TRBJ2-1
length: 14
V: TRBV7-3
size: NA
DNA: TGTGCCAGCAGCCCCGCCGGGGGAGATGATGAGCAGTTCTTC
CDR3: CASSPAGGDDEQFF

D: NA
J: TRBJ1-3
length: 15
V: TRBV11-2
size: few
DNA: TGTGCCAGCAGCGCCCAGGATAAAAAAAGAAACACCATATATTTT
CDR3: CASSAQDKKRNTIYF

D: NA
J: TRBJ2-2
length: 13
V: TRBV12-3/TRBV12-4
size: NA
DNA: TGTGCCAGCAGTGATCGGGACACCGGGGAGCTGTTTTTT
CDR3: CASSDRDTGELFF

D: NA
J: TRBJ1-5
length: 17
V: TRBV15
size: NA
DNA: TGTGCCACCAGCAGAGTCGGTTCCCCGGTCAGCAATCAGCCCCAGCATTTT
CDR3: CATSRVGSPVSNQPQHF

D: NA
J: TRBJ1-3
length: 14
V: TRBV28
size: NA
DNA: TGTGCCAGCAGTTTACCGAGCTCTGGAAACACCATATATTTT
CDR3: CASSLPSSGNTIYF